Below, 3 T cell receptor beta chains from the same sample are listed, as sequenced in a study of T-cell memory formation after mild COVID-19 (dated by TCRdb to 2020 to 2022). Receptors were amplified or captured by 5' RACE. For sequencing, an Illumina NovaSeq 6000 was employed. TCRdb applied fastp at Q25 and MiXCR to the public reads, then kept only in-frame beta chains. Each CDR3 protein appears once, grouped with its most common genes and DNA. This sample has 100,000 to 150,000 distinct CDR3 sequences in its table, and approximately 15% of those were observed once. The top ten hold roughly 5.3% of the sample. Sequencing used PBMCs or a T cell subset sorted from them (not recorded which). The receptors here all came from a man aged 18 to 30 who had mild COVID-19 (a few samples of this study predate the infection). The sample titles of this study are shuffled in the database, so cell type and time point are left out; the donor was told from shared clones.

V and J are TRBV10-3 and TRBJ2-1, with 11 bases that match TRBD2. V lost 7 bases to trimming and J lost 2 bases; unmatched junction nucleotides: 4. This CDR3 contains 15 residues. Germline V gene data show CDR1 as ENHRY and CDR2 as SYGVKD. Written as DNA, the CDR3 is TGTGCCATCACCTTAGCGGGGGGGCCCTACAATGAGCAGTTCTTC. Amino acids: CAITLAGGPYNEQFF.

This clonotype was observed a handful of times. The rearrangement uses TRBV29-1 and TRBJ2-1; D unresolved. Germline CDR1 is SQVTM and CDR2 is ANQGSEA. This CDR3 is 14 amino acids long. Trimming took off 5 bases at V and 6 bases at J, with 17 bases between the two ends. The CDR3 DNA reads as TGCAGCGTTACTCCCCTGGCCGTGGGCAATGAGCAGTTCTTC. Protein product: CSVTPLAVGNEQFF.

The chain couples TRBV20-1 to TRBJ2-3; 9 nucleotides agree with TRBD2. The ends lost 5 bases at V and 2 bases at J; junction bases unmatched: 11. This CDR3 region has 16 residues. The V gene's germline CDR1 is DFQATT and CDR2 SNEGSKA (reference sequence). The CDR3 reads CSAVLHIAGATDTQYF. The CDR3 DNA is TGCAGTGCTGTACTACACATAGCGGGGGCCACAGATACGCAGTATTTT.